A single sample gave rise to the 26 T cell receptor beta chains below, sequenced in a study of OX40 agonist ivuxolimab in advanced cancers. The repertoire was sequenced with immunoSEQ multiplex PCR; TCRdb's copy has only in-frame clones and lacks some. The sample has 95,000 to 120,000 clones; 75% to 95% are singletons. The sequenced sample was CD4+ or CD8+ T cells sorted from blood, obtained in a trial of the OX40 agonist ivuxolimab. These receptors all stem from an adult with an advanced solid tumor such as melanoma, head and neck, liver or kidney cancer.

This sequence joins TRBV5-5 and TRBJ2-7, with 8 nucleotides matching TRBD2. Trimming at V came to 4 bases and at J to 0 bases, leaving 6 bases not matched to a gene. CDR1 and CDR2 (germline): SGHKS, YYEKEE (reference sequence). This CDR3 comprises 15 residues. The DNA for the CDR3 is TGTGCCAGCAGCCAAGCGGGGGCCTTCTCCTACGAGCAGTACTTC. Translation gives CASSQAGAFSYEQYF.

V usage is TRBV5-1 and J usage is TRBJ2-7, with 10 nucleotides matching TRBD2. The CDR3 totals 16 residues. In germline, CDR1 is SGHRS, CDR2 YFSETQ. Losses at the gene ends were 4 bases for V and 4 bases for J; bases not matched to a gene: 11. The CDR3, as DNA: TGCGCCAGCAGCCCCGGGACTAGCGCGTACCTATACGAGCAGTACTTC. Translated, it gives CASSPGTSAYLYEQYF.

Only one count was recorded for this clone. The J gene is TRBJ2-7, the V gene TRBV2; 8 bases agree with TRBD1. The V segment lost 8 bases and the J segment 3 bases; nucleotides outside the gene matches: 9. The CDR3 length is 14 residues. The germline CDR1 and CDR2 sequences are SNHLY and FYNNEI. This chain's CDR3 is CASVDRANGYEQYF. In DNA form, the CDR3 reads TGTGCCAGCGTGGACAGGGCGAATGGCTACGAGCAGTACTTC.

The chain links TRBV6-5 to TRBJ2-1, with TRBD1 identical over 9 bases. The germline V gene encodes CDR1 MNHEY and CDR2 SVGAGI. The CDR3 sequence is 14 residues long. The trim removed 5 bases at V and 5 bases at J, leaving 4 bases unmatched. CDR3 in amino acids: CASSEGQGHNEQFF. CDR3 nucleotides: TGTGCCAGCAGTGAGGGACAGGGCCACAATGAGCAGTTCTTC.

A single count supports this clone. The rearrangement joins TRBV19 to TRBJ1-2; maybe TRBD1 (6 bases). The CDR3 runs 12 residues. In germline, CDR1 is LNHDA, CDR2 SQIVND (reference sequence). V shed 5 bases and J shed 7 bases, with 11 bases lying between them. The DNA for the CDR3 is TGTGCCAGTAGTGCATACAGGGCTGGCTACACCTTC. Encoded protein: CASSAYRAGYTF.

This sequence joins TRBV6-5 and TRBJ1-2, with D possibly TRBD1 on 5 matching bases. CDR1 and CDR2 (germline): MNHEY, SVGAGI. The V end lost 7 bases, the J end lost 3 bases, and 15 bases lay between the germline ends. CDR3 length: 14 residues. The CDR3 sequence is CASNRQLDYYGYTF. The CDR3 DNA is TGTGCCAGCAATAGACAGCTAGACTACTATGGCTACACCTTC.

The genes are TRBV28 and TRBJ2-7, with D maybe TRBD1 (6 bases). With 4 bases removed from V and 2 bases from J, the gap between germline ends came to 9 bases. The CDR3 totals 13 residues. Germline V gene data show CDR1 as MDHEN and CDR2 as SYDVKM. The CDR3, as DNA: TGTGCCAGCAGTTCACAGGGAACCTACGAGCAGTACTTC. The encoded protein is CASSSQGTYEQYF. The variable domain in full, completed from reference TRBV28 and TRBJ2-7, reads DVKVTQSSRYLVKRTGEKVFLECVQDMDHENMFWYRQDPGLGLRLIYFSYDVKMKEKGDIPEGYSVSREKKERFSLILESASTNQTSMYLCASSSQGTYEQYFGPGTRLTVT.

V usage is TRBV7-6 and J usage is TRBJ2-7, with unresolved D. Germline V CDR1 and CDR2: SGHVS, FNYEAQ. V lost 0 bases and J lost 3, with 6 bases in between. This CDR3 comprises 13 residues. Here the CDR3 DNA reads TGTGCCAGCAGCTTAGCGACGGGCTACGAGCAGTACTTC. This codes for CASSLATGYEQYF.

J is TRBJ1-2 and V is TRBV19, with D hard to call. V gave up 7 bases and J gave up 6 bases, with 15 bases separating them. The CDR3 covers 13 residues. Germline assignment: CDR1 LNHDA and CDR2 SQIVND (reference sequence). The CDR3 region is CASTPRSGDGYTF. The DNA of the CDR3 is TGTGCCAGTACCCCAAGATCGGGCGATGGCTACACCTTC.

The chain uses TRBV11-3 and TRBJ1-1; D not resolved. The CDR3 sequence is 13 residues long. The germline V gene has CDR1 SGHNT and CDR2 YENEEA. V was shortened by 5 bases and J by 1 base, with 8 bases between the two germline ends. As DNA, the CDR3 is TGTGCCAGCAGCCTAAGTCAGAACACTGAAGCTTTCTTT. This encodes CASSLSQNTEAFF. Together with reference TRBV11-3 and TRBJ1-1, the CDR3 gives the full variable domain: EAGVVQSPRYKIIEKKQPVAFWCNPISGHNTLYWYLQNLGQGPELLIRYENEEAVDDSQLPKDRFSAERLKGVDSTLKIQPAELGDSAVYLCASSLSQNTEAFFGQGTRLTVV.

The chain carries TRBV11-3 and TRBJ1-2; TRBD1 might be the D (5 bases). This CDR3 region has 13 residues. The germline V gene encodes CDR1 SGHNT and CDR2 YENEEA. V was shortened by 1 base and J by 3 bases, with 6 bases between the two germline ends. CDR3 residues: CASSLAGDYGYTF. CDR3 in DNA: TGTGCCAGCAGCTTAGCGGGGGACTATGGCTACACCTTC.

The DNA of the CDR3 is TGTGCCAGCAGTGCCGTTTGGGGGGCTCATGAAAAACTGTTTTTT. This sequence encodes CASSAVWGAHEKLFF. The chain joins TRBV6-5 to TRBJ1-4; perhaps TRBD1 as D (6 bases). Trimming took off 5 bases at V and 6 bases at J, with 16 bases between the two ends. The V gene's germline CDR1 is MNHEY and CDR2 SVGAGI. This CDR3 region has 15 residues.

The gene calls are TRBV7-9 and TRBJ1-1, with a possible D match to TRBD1 (6 bases). This CDR3 is 14 amino acids long. V gave up 6 bases and J gave up 1 base, with 12 bases separating them. The V gene's germline CDR1 is SEHNR and CDR2 FQNEAQ (reference sequence). Here the CDR3 DNA reads TGTGCCAGCAGATCCGGGACACCGAACACTGAAGCTTTCTTT. The encoded protein is CASRSGTPNTEAFF.

This chain joins TRBV30 and TRBJ2-1, with TRBD2 identical over 7 bases. The V and J ends lost 0 bases and 1 base, in that order; junction bases with no gene match: 6. Germline values: CDR1 GTSNPN, CDR2 SVGIG (reference sequence). The length of the CDR3 is 16 residues. The CDR3 reads CAWSVRGGGSYNEQFF. Here the CDR3 DNA reads TGTGCCTGGAGTGTACGTGGCGGGGGATCCTACAATGAGCAGTTCTTC.

This clone was observed a single time. The chain carries TRBV30 and TRBJ2-1; the D is unclear. CDR3 length equals 13 residues. Germline values: CDR1 GTSNPN, CDR2 SVGIG (reference sequence). V was trimmed by 3 bases and J by 7 bases, leaving 13 bases between them. CDR3 in amino acids: CAWREVPRNEQFF. DNA for the CDR3: TGTGCCTGGAGAGAGGTTCCAAGGAATGAGCAGTTCTTC. Full variable domain (rest looked up from reference TRBV30 and TRBJ2-1): SQTIHQWPATLVQPVGSPLSLECTVEGTSNPNLYWYRQAAGRGLQLLFYSVGIGQISSEVPQNLSASRPQDRQFILSSKKLLLSDSGFYLCAWREVPRNEQFFGPGTRLTVL.

V gene TRBV5-4 combines with J gene TRBJ2-4; D perhaps matches TRBD1 (5 bases). The germline V gene has CDR1 SGHNT and CDR2 YYREEE (reference sequence). V lost 4 bases and J 5 bases, leaving 13 bases between the germline ends. The CDR3 has 14 amino acids. In DNA, the CDR3 is TGTGCCAGCAGCCGACGGCAGGGCCAAAACATTCAGTACTTC. It encodes CASSRRQGQNIQYF.

This chain connects TRBV19 to TRBJ2-7; 11 nucleotides match TRBD2. With 8 bases clipped from V and 2 bases from J, the junction kept 5 bases outside the gene matches. CDR3 length: 14 amino acids. The germline V gene has CDR1 LNHDA and CDR2 SQIVND (reference sequence). The CDR3 bases are TGTGCCAGTGCACGACTAGCGGGAACCTACGAGCAGTACTTC. This sequence encodes CASARLAGTYEQYF.

The CDR3 sequence: CASSFSGTGALTSGNTIYF. The CDR3 bases are TGTGCCAGCAGTTTTTCCGGGACAGGGGCTTTAACCTCTGGAAACACCATATATTTT. V and J are TRBV27 and TRBJ1-3; 10 bases match TRBD1. The V and J ends lost 3 bases and 0 bases, in that order; junction bases with no gene match: 11. CDR1 is MNHEY, CDR2 SMNVEV, per germline (reference sequence). The CDR3 totals 19 residues.

The V and J genes are TRBV6-5 and TRBJ1-2, with unresolved D. Trimming left V 5 bases short and J 4 bases short, with 5 bases between. The CDR3 is made up of 11 amino acids. Germline CDR1 is MNHEY and CDR2 is SVGAGI. This chain's CDR3 is CASSQLYGYTF. In nucleotides, the CDR3 is TGTGCCAGCAGTCAACTCTATGGCTACACCTTC.

The count of this clone is one. This chain connects TRBV30 to TRBJ1-4; a possible D gene is TRBD1 (5 bases). The CDR3 has 14 residues. The germline V gene encodes CDR1 GTSNPN and CDR2 SVGIG (reference sequence). Trimming cost V 0 bases and J 6 bases, with 11 bases left between them. DNA of the CDR3: TGTGCCTGGAGTGTCGGGCAGGGCGATGAAAAACTGTTTTTT. Protein sequence: CAWSVGQGDEKLFF.

The chain carries TRBV7-8 and TRBJ1-5; D unclear. Between the trimmed V and J ends, which lost 6 bases and 0 bases, there was a span of 6 bases. Germline loops: CDR1 SGHVS, CDR2 FQNEAQ. The CDR3 is 13 amino acids. DNA of the CDR3: TGTGCCAGCAGACGGGGTAGCAATCAGCCCCAGCATTTT. It specifies CASRRGSNQPQHF. The full variable domain, in which reference TRBV7-8 and TRBJ1-5 provide the parts outside the CDR3, is GAGVSQSPRYKVAKRGQDVALRCDPISGHVSLFWYQQALGQGPEFLTYFQNEAQLDKSGLPSDRFFAERPEGSVSTLKIQRTQQEDSAVYLCASRRGSNQPQHFGDGTRLSIL.

This chain connects TRBV11-1 to TRBJ1-2; 7 bases align to TRBD1. The CDR3 sequence is 12 residues long. V lost 5 bases to trimming and J lost 5 bases; unmatched junction nucleotides: 2. Germline loops: CDR1 SGHAT, CDR2 FQDESV (reference sequence). CDR3 in amino acids: CASSRDSYGYTF. The CDR3 DNA sequence: TGTGCCAGCAGCCGGGACAGTTATGGCTACACCTTC.

The chain joins TRBV27 to TRBJ2-5; D is possibly TRBD2 (5 bases). The CDR3 spans 14 residues. Germline assignment: CDR1 MNHEY and CDR2 SMNVEV (reference sequence). Trimming stripped 8 bases from V and 3 bases from J, with 16 bases between. The CDR3 DNA reads TGTGCCAGCGGCTGGAGAGGGTCCGAAGAGACCCAGTACTTC. Translating gives CASGWRGSEETQYF.

The chain joins TRBV5-4 to TRBJ2-5; TRBD1 might be the D (5 bases). The DNA end is more similar to TRBJ2-7, so the J call may be wrong. This CDR3 spans 15 amino acids. Germline lookup yields CDR1 SGHNT and CDR2 YYREEE (reference sequence). The CDR3 sequence is CASSAQVTDSYEQYF. DNA for the CDR3: TGTGCCAGCAGCGCACAGGTGACCGACTCCTACGAGCAGTACTTC.

This sequence joins TRBV6-1 and TRBJ2-3; 7 positions agree with TRBD2. The junction had 10 bases not matched to a gene; V was cut back by 4 bases and J by 3 bases. Germline V CDR1 and CDR2: MNHNS, SASEGT. The CDR3 runs 16 residues. This CDR3 reads CASSAFGGSETDTQYF. As DNA, the CDR3 is TGTGCCAGCAGTGCCTTCGGGGGGAGTGAAACAGATACGCAGTATTTT.

The rearrangement links TRBV15 to TRBJ1-2, with a tentative D call TRBD1 (6 bases). Trimming left V 3 bases short and J 4 bases short, with 9 bases between. Germline CDR1 reads LNHNV; CDR2 reads YYDKDF (reference sequence). The length of the CDR3 is 13 residues. Here the CDR3 reads CATSRDSVYGYTF. DNA for the CDR3: TGTGCCACCAGCAGGGACAGTGTCTATGGCTACACCTTC.